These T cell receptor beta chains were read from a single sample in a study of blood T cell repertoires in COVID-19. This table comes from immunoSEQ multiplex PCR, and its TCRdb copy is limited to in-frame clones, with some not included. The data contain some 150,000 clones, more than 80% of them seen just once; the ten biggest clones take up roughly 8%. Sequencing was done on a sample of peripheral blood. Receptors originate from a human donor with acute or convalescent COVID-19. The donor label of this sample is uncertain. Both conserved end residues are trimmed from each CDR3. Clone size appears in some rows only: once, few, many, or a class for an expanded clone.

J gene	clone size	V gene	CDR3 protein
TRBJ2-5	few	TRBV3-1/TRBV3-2	ASSQIAPRREETQY
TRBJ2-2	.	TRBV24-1	ATMGARQGITGELF
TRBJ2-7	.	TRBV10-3	AIRGTVEQY
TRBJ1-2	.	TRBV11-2	ASSLTRTSSNYGYT
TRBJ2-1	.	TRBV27	ASSLFQGYNEQF
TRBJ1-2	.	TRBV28	ASRFPTGINYGYT
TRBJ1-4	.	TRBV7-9	ASSSYQEAGEKLF
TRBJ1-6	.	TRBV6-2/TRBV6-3	ASSSIGDPLH
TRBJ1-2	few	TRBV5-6	ASSATGQVANYGYT
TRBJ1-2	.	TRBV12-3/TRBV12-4	ASSSTGGGYT
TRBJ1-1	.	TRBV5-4	ASGDFTLNTEAF
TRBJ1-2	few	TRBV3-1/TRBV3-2	ASRYGTGNGYT
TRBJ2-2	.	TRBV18	ASSPRAAGGNAGELF
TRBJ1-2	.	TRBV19	ASSPWTDYGYT
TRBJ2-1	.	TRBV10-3	AISGGGADYNEQF
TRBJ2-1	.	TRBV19	ASSITAGGDEQF
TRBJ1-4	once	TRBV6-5	ASSLQGTGANEKLF
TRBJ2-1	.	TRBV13	ASSSDRGGLRDEQF
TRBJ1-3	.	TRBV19	ASSLVSSSGNTIY
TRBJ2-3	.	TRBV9	ASSVVGSLGTDTQY
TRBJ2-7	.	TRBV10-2	AGEGVELAGARDEQY
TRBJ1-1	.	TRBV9	ASSVKANTEAF
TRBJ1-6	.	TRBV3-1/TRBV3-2	ASSLQGPPLH
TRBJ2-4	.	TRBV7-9	ASSFGGGASNIQY
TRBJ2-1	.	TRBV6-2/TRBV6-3	ASSYGGGSGYNEQF
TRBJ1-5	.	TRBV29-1	SVERGPNQPQH
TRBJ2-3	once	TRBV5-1	ASSLGLAGGRNPDTQY
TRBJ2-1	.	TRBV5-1	ASSSRGQGNNEQF
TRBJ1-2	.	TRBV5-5	ASSPERIYYGYT
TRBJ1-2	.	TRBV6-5	ASRAGDYGYT
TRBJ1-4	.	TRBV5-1	ASSLAVGVEALF
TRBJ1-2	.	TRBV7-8	ASSTGQVLYGYT
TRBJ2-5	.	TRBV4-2	ASSQGGGRETQY
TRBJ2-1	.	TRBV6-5	ASSYSTAENEQF
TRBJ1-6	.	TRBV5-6	ASSRQGSDSPLH
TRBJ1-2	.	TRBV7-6	ASSPGQGQRRDGYT
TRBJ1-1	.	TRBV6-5	ASRNPGKNTEAF
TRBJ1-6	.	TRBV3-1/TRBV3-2	ASSQSDSNSPLH
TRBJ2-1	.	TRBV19	ASSIFADRAYNEQF
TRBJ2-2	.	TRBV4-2	ASSHPGKAGELF
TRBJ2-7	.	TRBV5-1	ASSPGASSYEQY
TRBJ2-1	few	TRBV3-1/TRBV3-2	ASSLGQGGYNEQF
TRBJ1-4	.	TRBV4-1	ASRAGTLPEKLF
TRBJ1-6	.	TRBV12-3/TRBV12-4	ASSAGGNSPLH
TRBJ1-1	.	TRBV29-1	SADRVYSNTEAF
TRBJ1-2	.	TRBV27	ASSGTGRGGYT
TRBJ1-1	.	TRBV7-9	ASSPRQGRPNTEAF
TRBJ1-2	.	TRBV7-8	ASSWGTVQTGYT
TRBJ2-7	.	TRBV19	ASSTGQPYEQY
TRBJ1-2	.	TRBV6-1	ASSEDSGGTGVLRGYT
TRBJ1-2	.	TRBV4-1	ASSLGQVNYGYT
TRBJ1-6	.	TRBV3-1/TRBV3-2	ASSQRVRSSYNSPLH
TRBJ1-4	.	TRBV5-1	ASSPAGTSTNEKLF
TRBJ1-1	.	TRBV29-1	SVPRVGTEAF
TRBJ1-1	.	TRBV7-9	ASSLELARKNTEAF
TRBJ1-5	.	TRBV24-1	ATGEGGYSNQPQH